This T cell receptor beta chain was documented in a study of blood T cell repertoires in COVID-19. Study details: Acute-phase and convalescent COVID-19 samples originated in the United States, Italy and Spain.

Clones were read by immunoSEQ multiplex PCR, and TCRdb kept only the in-frame ones, dropping some. The sample holds 150,000 to 180,000 clones, about 85% seen once. This clone occurred once. The CDR3 totals 16 residues. CDR1 and CDR2 from the germline V gene are SGHRS and YFSETQ. Between the trimmed V and J ends, which lost 4 bases and 2 bases, there was a span of 17 bases. The clonotype comes from a man in his 60s with COVID-19, enrolled during active disease. Sequencing was done on a sample of peripheral blood. The chain is built from TRBV5-1 and TRBJ2-3, with TRBD2 as a possible D gene (6 bases). CDR3 protein: CASSPLVPGATDTQYF. CDR3 nucleotide sequence: TGCGCCAGCAGCCCACTCGTCCCGGGAGCCACAGATACGCAGTATTTT.